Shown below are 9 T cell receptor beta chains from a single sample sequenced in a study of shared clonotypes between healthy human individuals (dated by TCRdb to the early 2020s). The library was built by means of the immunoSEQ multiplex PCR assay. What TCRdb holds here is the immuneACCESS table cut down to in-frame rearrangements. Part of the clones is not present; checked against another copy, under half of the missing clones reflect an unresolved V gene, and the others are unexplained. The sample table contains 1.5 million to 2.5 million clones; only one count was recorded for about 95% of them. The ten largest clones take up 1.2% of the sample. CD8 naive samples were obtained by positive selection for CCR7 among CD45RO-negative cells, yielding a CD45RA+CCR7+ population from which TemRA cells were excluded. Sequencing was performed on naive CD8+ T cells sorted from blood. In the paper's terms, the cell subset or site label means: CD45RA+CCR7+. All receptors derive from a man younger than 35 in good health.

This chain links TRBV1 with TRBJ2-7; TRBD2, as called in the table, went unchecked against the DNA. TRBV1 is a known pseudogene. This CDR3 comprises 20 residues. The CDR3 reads CTSSRREASFGPRLSYEQYF. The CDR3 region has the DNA TGCACCAGCAGCCGTCGTGAGGCGTCTTTCGGGCCCAGACTATCCTACGAGCAGTACTTC.

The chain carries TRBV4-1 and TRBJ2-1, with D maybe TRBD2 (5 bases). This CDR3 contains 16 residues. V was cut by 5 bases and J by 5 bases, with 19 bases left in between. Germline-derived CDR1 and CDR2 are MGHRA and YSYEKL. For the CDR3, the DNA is TGCGCCAGCAGCGAGCTAGCCCTCACCTCGAACAATGAGCAGTTCTTC. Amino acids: CASSELALTSNNEQFF.

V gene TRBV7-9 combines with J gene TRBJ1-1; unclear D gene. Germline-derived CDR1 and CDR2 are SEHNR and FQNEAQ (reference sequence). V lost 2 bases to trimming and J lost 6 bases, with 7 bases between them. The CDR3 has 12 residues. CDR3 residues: CASSLTQAEAFF. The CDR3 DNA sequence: TGTGCCAGCAGCTTAACTCAGGCTGAAGCTTTCTTT.

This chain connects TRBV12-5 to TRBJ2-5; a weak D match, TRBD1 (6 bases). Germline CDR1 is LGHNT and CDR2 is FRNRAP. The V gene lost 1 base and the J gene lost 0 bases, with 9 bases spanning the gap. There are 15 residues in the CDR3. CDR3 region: CASGLGTVNQETQYF. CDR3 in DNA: TGTGCTAGTGGTTTGGGGACAGTAAACCAAGAGACCCAGTACTTC.

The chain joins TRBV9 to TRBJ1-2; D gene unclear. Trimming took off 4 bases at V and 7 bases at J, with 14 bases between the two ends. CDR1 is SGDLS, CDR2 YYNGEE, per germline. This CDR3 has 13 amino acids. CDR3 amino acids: CASSIPGYGGYTF. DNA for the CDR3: TGTGCCAGCAGCATACCGGGATATGGTGGCTACACCTTC. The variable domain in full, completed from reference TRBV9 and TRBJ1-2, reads DSGVTQTPKHLITATGQRVTLRCSPRSGDLSVYWYQQSLDQGLQFLIQYYNGEERAKGNILERFSAQQFPDLHSELNLSSLELGDSALYFCASSIPGYGGYTFGSGTRLTVV.

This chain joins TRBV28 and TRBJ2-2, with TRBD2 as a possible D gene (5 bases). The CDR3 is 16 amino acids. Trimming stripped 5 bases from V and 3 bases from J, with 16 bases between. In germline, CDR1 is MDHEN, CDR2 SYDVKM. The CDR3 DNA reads TGTGCCAGCAGTCAACGGACTTTTGGGGACACCGGGGAGCTGTTTTTT. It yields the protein CASSQRTFGDTGELFF.

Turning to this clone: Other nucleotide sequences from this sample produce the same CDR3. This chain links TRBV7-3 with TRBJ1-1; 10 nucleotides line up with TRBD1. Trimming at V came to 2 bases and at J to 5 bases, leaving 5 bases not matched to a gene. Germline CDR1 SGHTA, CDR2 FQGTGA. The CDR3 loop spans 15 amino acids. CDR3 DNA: TGTGCCAGCAGCTTATTGGGACAGGGGAGGACTGAAGCTTTCTTT. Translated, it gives CASSLLGQGRTEAFF.

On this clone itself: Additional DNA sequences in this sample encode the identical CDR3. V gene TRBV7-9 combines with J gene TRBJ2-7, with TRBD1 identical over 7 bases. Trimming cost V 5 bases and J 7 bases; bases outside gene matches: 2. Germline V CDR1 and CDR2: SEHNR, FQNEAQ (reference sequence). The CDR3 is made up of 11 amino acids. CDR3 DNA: TGTGCCAGCAGCCAGGGGGATGAGCAGTACTTC. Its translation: CASSQGDEQYF.

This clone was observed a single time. The CDR3 region has the DNA TGTGCCAGCAGCAATCTGGCCCCCGGGACAGTTCTCAATCAGCCCCAGCATTTT. Translating gives CASSNLAPGTVLNQPQHF. J is TRBJ1-5 and V is TRBV21-1; the table assigns TRBD1, which was not confirmed against the DNA. TRBV21-1 is marked as a pseudogene. The CDR3 has 18 amino acids.